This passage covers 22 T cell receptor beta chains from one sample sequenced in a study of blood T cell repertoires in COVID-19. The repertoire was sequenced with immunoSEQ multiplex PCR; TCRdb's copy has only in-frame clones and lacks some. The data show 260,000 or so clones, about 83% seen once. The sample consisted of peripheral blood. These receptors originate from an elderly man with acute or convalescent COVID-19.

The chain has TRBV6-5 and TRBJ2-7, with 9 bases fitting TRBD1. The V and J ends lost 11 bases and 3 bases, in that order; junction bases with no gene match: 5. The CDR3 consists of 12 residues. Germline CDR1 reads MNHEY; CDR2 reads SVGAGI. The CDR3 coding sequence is TGTGCCGGGCTGGGACAGGGCTACGAGCAGTACTTC. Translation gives CAGLGQGYEQYF.

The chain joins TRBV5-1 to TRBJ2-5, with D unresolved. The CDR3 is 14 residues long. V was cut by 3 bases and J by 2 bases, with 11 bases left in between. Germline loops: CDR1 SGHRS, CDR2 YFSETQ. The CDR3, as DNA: TGCGCCAGCAGCTCCCTGACTGCTCAAGAGACCCAGTACTTC. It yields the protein CASSSLTAQETQYF.

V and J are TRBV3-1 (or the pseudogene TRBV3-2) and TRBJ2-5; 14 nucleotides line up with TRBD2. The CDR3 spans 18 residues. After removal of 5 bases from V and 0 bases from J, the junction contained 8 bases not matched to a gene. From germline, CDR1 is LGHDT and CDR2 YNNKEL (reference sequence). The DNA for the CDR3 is TGTGCCAGCAGCTCTCGACTAGCGGGGGGGTGGGACCAAGAGACCCAGTACTTC. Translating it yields CASSSRLAGGWDQETQYF.

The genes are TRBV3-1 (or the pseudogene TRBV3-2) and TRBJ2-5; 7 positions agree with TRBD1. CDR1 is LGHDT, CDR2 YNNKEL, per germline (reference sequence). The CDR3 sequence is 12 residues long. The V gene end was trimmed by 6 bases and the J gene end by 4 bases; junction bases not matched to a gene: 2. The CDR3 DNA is TGTGCCAGCAGACAGGGGATAGAGACCCAGTACTTC. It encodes CASRQGIETQYF.

The CDR3 loop reads CASSLNLPGQFNSPLHF. DNA for the CDR3: TGCGCCAGCAGCCTTAATCTACCGGGACAGTTTAATTCACCCCTCCACTTT. The V gene is TRBV5-1, the J gene TRBJ1-6; TRBD1 aligns across 7 bases. Germline V gives CDR1 SGHRS, CDR2 YFSETQ. The CDR3 sequence is 17 residues long. Trimming removed 4 bases from V and 6 bases from J; junction bases left unmatched: 13.

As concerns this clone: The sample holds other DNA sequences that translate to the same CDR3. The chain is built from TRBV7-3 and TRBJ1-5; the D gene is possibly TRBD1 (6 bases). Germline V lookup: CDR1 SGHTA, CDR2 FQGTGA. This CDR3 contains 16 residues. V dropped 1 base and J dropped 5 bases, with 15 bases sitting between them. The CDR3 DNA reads TGTGCCAGCAGCTTAATGAGGGGGGGTCCGGATCAGCCCCAGCATTTT. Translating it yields CASSLMRGGPDQPQHF.

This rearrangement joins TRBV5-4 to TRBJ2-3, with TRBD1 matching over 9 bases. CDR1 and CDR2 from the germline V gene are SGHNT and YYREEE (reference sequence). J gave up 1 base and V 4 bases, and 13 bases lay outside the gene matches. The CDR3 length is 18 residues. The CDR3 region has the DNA TGTGCCAGCAGCGGTGGGGGACAGGGAGCCTCGGGCACAGATACGCAGTATTTT. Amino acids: CASSGGGQGASGTDTQYF.

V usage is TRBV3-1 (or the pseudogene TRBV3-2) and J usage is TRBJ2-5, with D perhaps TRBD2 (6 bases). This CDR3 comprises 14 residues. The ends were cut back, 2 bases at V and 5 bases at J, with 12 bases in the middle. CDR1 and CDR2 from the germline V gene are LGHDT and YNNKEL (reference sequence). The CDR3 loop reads CASSQPGVLETQYF. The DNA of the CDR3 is TGTGCCAGCAGCCAACCGGGGGTATTGGAGACCCAGTACTTC.

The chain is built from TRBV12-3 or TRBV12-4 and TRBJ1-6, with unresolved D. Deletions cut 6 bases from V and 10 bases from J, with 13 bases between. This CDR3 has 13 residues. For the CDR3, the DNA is TGTGCCAGCAGGGACTTCACGTACTCACCCCTCCACTTT. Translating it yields CASRDFTYSPLHF.

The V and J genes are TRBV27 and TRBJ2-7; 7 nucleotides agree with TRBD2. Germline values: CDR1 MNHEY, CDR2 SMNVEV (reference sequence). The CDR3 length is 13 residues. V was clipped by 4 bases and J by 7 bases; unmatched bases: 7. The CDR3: CASSYRGRGEQYF. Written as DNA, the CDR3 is TGTGCCAGCAGTTACCGCGGGAGAGGAGAGCAGTACTTC.

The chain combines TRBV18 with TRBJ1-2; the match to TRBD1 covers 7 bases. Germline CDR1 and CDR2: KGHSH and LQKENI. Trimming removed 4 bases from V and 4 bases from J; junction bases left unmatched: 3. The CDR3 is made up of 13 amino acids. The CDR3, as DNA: TGTGCCAGCTCACGGGACAGTCGCTATGGCTACACCTTC. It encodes CASSRDSRYGYTF.

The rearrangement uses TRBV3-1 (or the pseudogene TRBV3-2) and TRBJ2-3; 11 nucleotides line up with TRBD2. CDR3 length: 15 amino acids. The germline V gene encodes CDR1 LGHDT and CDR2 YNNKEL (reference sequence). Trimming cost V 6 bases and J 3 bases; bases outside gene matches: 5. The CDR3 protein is CASRPTSGGTDTQYF. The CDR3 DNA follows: TGTGCCAGCAGACCAACTAGCGGGGGAACAGATACGCAGTATTTT.

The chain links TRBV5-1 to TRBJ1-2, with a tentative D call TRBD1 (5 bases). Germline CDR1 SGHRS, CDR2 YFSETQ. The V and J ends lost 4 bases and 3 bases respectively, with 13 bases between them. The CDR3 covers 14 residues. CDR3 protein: CASSLAGRDYGYTF. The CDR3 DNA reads TGCGCCAGCAGCCTCGCGGGACGGGACTATGGCTACACCTTC.

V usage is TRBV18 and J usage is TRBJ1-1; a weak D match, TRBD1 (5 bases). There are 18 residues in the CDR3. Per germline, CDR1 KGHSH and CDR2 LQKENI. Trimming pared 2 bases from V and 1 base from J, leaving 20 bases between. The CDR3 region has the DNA TGTGCCAGCTCACCAAGAATTCGAAGGGGCCTAAAGAACACTGAAGCTTTCTTT. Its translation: CASSPRIRRGLKNTEAFF.

CDR3 sequence (DNA): TGTGCCAGCAGCCAAGCTTCGACAGACACTGAAGCTTTCTTT. Encoded protein: CASSQASTDTEAFF. The V gene is TRBV3-1 (or the pseudogene TRBV3-2), the J gene TRBJ1-1; possible D gene TRBD1, 5 bases. Trimming pared 1 base from V and 3 bases from J, leaving 9 bases between. Germline loops: CDR1 LGHDT, CDR2 YNNKEL (reference sequence). The CDR3 covers 14 residues.

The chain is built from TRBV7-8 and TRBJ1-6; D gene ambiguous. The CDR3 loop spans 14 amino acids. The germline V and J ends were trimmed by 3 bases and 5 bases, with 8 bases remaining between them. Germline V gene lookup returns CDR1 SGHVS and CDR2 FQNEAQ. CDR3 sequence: CASSLWQNNSPLHF. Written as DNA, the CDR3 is TGTGCCAGCAGCTTGTGGCAGAATAATTCACCCCTCCACTTT. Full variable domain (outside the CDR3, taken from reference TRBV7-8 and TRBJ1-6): GAGVSQSPRYKVAKRGQDVALRCDPISGHVSLFWYQQALGQGPEFLTYFQNEAQLDKSGLPSDRFFAERPEGSVSTLKIQRTQQEDSAVYLCASSLWQNNSPLHFGNGTRLTVT.

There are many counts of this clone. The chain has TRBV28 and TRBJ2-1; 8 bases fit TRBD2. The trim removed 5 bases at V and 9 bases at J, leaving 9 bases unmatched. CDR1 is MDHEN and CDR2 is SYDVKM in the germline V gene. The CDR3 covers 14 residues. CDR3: CASSPTREGLEQFF. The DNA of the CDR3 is TGTGCCAGCAGTCCTACTCGGGAGGGCCTTGAGCAGTTCTTC.

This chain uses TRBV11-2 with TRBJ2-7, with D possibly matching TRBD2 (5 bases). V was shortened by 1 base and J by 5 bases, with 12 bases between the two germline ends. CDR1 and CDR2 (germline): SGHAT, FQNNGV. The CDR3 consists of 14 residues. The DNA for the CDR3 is TGTGCCAGCAGCTTAGGGCTAGCAACTAACGAGCAGTACTTC. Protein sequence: CASSLGLATNEQYF. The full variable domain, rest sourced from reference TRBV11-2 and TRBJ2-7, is EAGVAQSPRYKIIEKRQSVAFWCNPISGHATLYWYQQILGQGPKLLIQFQNNGVVDDSQLPKDRFSAERLKGVDSTLKIQPAKLEDSAVYLCASSLGLATNEQYFGPGTRLTVT.

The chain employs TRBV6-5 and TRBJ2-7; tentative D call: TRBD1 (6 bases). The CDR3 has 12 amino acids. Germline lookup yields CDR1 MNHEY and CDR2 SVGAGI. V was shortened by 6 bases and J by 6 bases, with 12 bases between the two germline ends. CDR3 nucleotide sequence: TGTGCCAGCAGACCTACAGGGACCGAGCAGTACTTC. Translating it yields CASRPTGTEQYF.

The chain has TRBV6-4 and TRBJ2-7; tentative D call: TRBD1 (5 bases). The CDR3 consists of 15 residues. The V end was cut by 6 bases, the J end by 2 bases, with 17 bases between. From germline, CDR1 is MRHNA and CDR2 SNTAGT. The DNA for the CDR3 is TGTGCCAGCAGGATTCCAGGGCTACCCACCTACGAGCAGTACTTC. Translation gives CASRIPGLPTYEQYF.

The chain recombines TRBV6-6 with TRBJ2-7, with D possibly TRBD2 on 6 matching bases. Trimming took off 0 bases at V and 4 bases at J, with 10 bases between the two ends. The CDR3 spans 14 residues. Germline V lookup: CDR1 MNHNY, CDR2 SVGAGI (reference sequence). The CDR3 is CASSYSSGVYEQYF. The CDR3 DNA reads TGTGCCAGCAGTTACTCTAGCGGAGTTTACGAGCAGTACTTC.

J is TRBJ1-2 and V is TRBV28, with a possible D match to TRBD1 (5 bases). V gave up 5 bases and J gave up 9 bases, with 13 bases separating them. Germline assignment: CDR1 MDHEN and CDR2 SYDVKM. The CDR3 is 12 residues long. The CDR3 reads CASSPPGLRYTF. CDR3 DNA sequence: TGTGCCAGCAGTCCTCCAGGGCTCCGCTACACCTTC.